The clone carrying this T cell receptor beta chain is a singleton in its sample. Its antigen is still unknown. This entry belongs to a study of graft-versus-host responses after intestinal transplantation. Here immunoSEQ multiplex PCR was the method, and the copy in TCRdb shows in-frame clones only, minus some. The sample yields roughly 85,000 clones, around 93% seen once. The CDR3 is made up of 13 amino acids. Germline V gives CDR1 MNHEY, CDR2 SVGAGI. V was pared by 4 bases and J by 2 bases, with 9 bases between. Study-wide findings and caveats: GvH clonotypes were identified within recipient marrow, with a subset emerging first in ileum or blood.

This TCR was recovered from a human donor who was the organ donor for an intestinal transplant. J is TRBJ2-7 and V is TRBV6-5, with D possibly TRBD1 on 6 matching bases. The sequences come from unstimulated CD8+ T cells sorted from spleen or lymph node cells, collected before transplant. CDR3 region: CASSSQGTYEQYF. The CDR3 region has the DNA TGTGCCAGCAGTTCACAGGGTACCTACGAGCAGTACTTC.